This T cell receptor (beta chain) was documented in a study of T-cell reconstitution after alpha-beta-depleted transplantation in children. It was with unique molecular identifiers that the TCRbeta library was prepared. TCRdb independently ran MiXCR on the PCR reads; one entry per CDR3 protein. The data hold approximately 82,000 distinct CDR3 sequences, with less than 20% observed a single time. The CDR3 loop spans 13 amino acids. The J segment lost 1 base and the V segment lost 6 bases, leaving 3 bases of the junction unmatched. Germline CDR1 is SGHRS and CDR2 is YFSETQ. This clonotype came up a few times.

The source of this sequence is a male patient between 2 and 15 years old who had a stem cell transplant for acute lymphoblastic leukemia, so the T cells may come from the graft donor. The genes are TRBV5-1 and TRBJ2-7, with 8 bases fitting TRBD2. Sequencing used PBMCs, mostly from graft donor cells, obtained 180 days after TCRalphabeta/CD19-depleted stem cell transplant. CDR3 loop: CASKGLESYEQYF. CDR3 DNA: TGCGCCAGCAAGGGACTAGAATCCTACGAGCAGTACTTC.